The next 27 T cell receptor beta chains were all read from a single sample in a study of PD-1 blockade in classical Hodgkin lymphoma. Each and every patient relapsed after autologous stem cell transplantation, and patients got differing brentuximab vedotin exposure. This table comes from immunoSEQ multiplex PCR, and its TCRdb copy is limited to in-frame clones, with some not included. The sample includes more than 35,000 clones, 76% of them seen just once. Sequences were derived from peripheral blood mononuclear cells (PBMCs), sampled before the second cycle of nivolumab. Receptors originate from a human donor with classical Hodgkin lymphoma.

The J gene is TRBJ1-2, the V gene TRBV18, with D maybe TRBD1 (5 bases). From germline, CDR1 is KGHSH and CDR2 LQKENI. Trimming pared 3 bases from V and 3 bases from J, leaving 8 bases between. The CDR3 is made up of 13 amino acids. This CDR3 reads CASSPGRYYGYTF. The CDR3 DNA reads TGTGCCAGCTCACCGGGACGGTACTATGGCTACACCTTC.

Only a few counts were recorded for this clone. The CDR3 spells CASSLDRDGEQYF. CDR3 nucleotides: TGTGCCAGCAGCCTGGACCGGGACGGCGAGCAGTACTTC. This chain joins TRBV7-6 and TRBJ2-7; D is tentatively TRBD1 or TRBD2 (5 bases each). V lost 5 bases and J 6 bases, leaving 14 bases between the germline ends. This CDR3 comprises 13 residues. The germline V gene encodes CDR1 SGHVS and CDR2 FNYEAQ.

The rearrangement joins TRBV13 to TRBJ2-3; 12 bases map to TRBD2. V lost 4 bases to trimming and J lost 6 bases; unmatched junction nucleotides: 11. Germline loops: CDR1 PRHDT, CDR2 FYEKMQ (reference sequence). This CDR3 contains 17 residues. CDR3 loop: CASSSRTSGDLSDTQYF. The CDR3 nucleotides read TGTGCCAGCAGCTCACGGACTAGCGGGGACCTTTCGGATACGCAGTATTTT.

The rearrangement links TRBV7-2 to TRBJ2-7; 8 bases are a match to TRBD2. CDR3 size: 12 residues. CDR1 SGHTA and CDR2 FQGNSA come from the germline V gene. The V gene end was trimmed by 6 bases and the J gene end by 4 bases; junction bases not matched to a gene: 2. CDR3 in amino acids: CASRGGGYEQYF. The CDR3 DNA sequence: TGTGCCAGCAGAGGCGGGGGGTACGAGCAGTACTTC. Based on the CDR3 plus reference TRBV7-2 and TRBJ2-7, the full variable domain is GAGVSQSPSNKVTEKGKDVELRCDPISGHTALYWYRQSLGQGLEFLIYFQGNSAPDKSGLPSDRFSAERTGGSVSTLTIQRTQQEDSAVYLCASRGGGYEQYFGPGTRLTVT.

This clone appeared a single time. The V gene is TRBV29-1, the J gene TRBJ2-1; 12 bases are shared with TRBD1. CDR1 and CDR2 from the germline V gene are SQVTM and ANQGSEA. The CDR3 runs to 14 residues. V was clipped by 7 bases and J by 3 bases; unmatched bases: 4. For the CDR3, the DNA is TGCAGCGCCGGGACAGGGGGCCTCTACAATGAGCAGTTCTTC. This translates into CSAGTGGLYNEQFF.

The chain has TRBV5-5 and TRBJ1-1, with 8 positions matching TRBD1. The V gene end was trimmed by 4 bases and the J gene end by 1 base; junction bases not matched to a gene: 3. This CDR3 spans 14 amino acids. Germline CDR1 reads SGHKS; CDR2 reads YYEKEE (reference sequence). CDR3 sequence (DNA): TGTGCCAGCAGCCCCGACAGGGGGAACACTGAAGCTTTCTTT. Protein sequence: CASSPDRGNTEAFF.

The chain has TRBV10-1 and TRBJ2-3; D unresolved. Per the germline V gene, CDR1 is WNHNN and CDR2 is SYGVQD (reference sequence). Trimming pared 6 bases from V and 1 base from J, leaving 5 bases between. The CDR3 has 12 residues. CDR3: CASSDGTDTQYF. The CDR3 nucleotides are TGCGCCAGCAGCGACGGCACAGATACGCAGTATTTT.

There are a few counts of this clone. The chain carries TRBV4-1 and TRBJ1-6; TRBD1 aligns across 7 bases. The CDR3 spans 16 residues. Germline V CDR1 and CDR2: MGHRA, YSYEKL. V shed 4 bases and J 9 bases; nucleotides not matched to a gene: 12. CDR3 DNA sequence: TGCGCCAGCAGCCGAGAAGGGGGCGCGGGGTCTTCACCCCTCCACTTT. This sequence encodes CASSREGGAGSSPLHF.

This chain joins TRBV6-5 and TRBJ2-1, with D possibly matching TRBD2 (5 bases). Trimming cost V 6 bases and J 7 bases, with 10 bases left between them. The CDR3 totals 12 residues. Per germline, CDR1 MNHEY and CDR2 SVGAGI. In DNA, the CDR3 is TGTGCCAGCAGCCCCGGCGGGAATGAGCAGTTCTTC. Its protein is CASSPGGNEQFF.

The V gene is TRBV18, the J gene TRBJ1-1, with 7 nucleotides matching TRBD1. There are 15 residues in the CDR3. Trimming took 2 bases from V and 10 from J; bases not matched to a gene: 13. From germline, CDR1 is KGHSH and CDR2 LQKENI. The CDR3 here is CASSPGLQGFGRAFF. For the CDR3, the DNA is TGTGCCAGCTCACCAGGATTACAGGGGTTTGGTCGAGCTTTCTTT.

This clone was recorded a few times. The rearrangement joins TRBV19 to TRBJ1-3; no firm D call. V lost 5 bases to trimming and J lost 0 bases, with 11 bases between them. Germline V CDR1 and CDR2: LNHDA, SQIVND (reference sequence). The CDR3 is made up of 15 amino acids. The CDR3 here is CASSLRHRSGNTIYF. The CDR3 DNA is TGTGCCAGTAGTCTTAGACATCGCTCTGGAAACACCATATATTTT.

The chain couples TRBV19 to TRBJ2-3; D may be TRBD1 (6 bases). CDR1 is LNHDA, CDR2 SQIVND, per germline (reference sequence). The ends were cut back, 7 bases at V and 3 bases at J, with 11 bases in the middle. This CDR3 has 13 amino acids. The CDR3 reads CASNREGTDTQYF. CDR3 in DNA: TGTGCCAGTAACAGGGAAGGAACAGATACGCAGTATTTT.

This clone qualifies as medium-sized. The rearrangement joins TRBV7-9 to TRBJ1-4; 11 bases line up with TRBD1. The CDR3 contains 17 residues. The V gene end was trimmed by 5 bases and the J gene end by 7 bases; junction bases not matched to a gene: 12. The germline V gene has CDR1 SEHNR and CDR2 FQNEAQ (reference sequence). Here the CDR3 DNA reads TGTGCCAGCAGCCCGACGGATGCCGGGACAGGGGGTGAAAAACTGTTTTTT. It yields the protein CASSPTDAGTGGEKLFF.

The chain has TRBV7-2 and TRBJ2-1, with 12 nucleotides matching TRBD2. V shed 4 bases, J shed 6 bases, and the junction held 1 base outside the gene matches. The CDR3 is 14 amino acids. CDR1 SGHTA and CDR2 FQGNSA come from the germline V gene. The CDR3 loop reads CASSSTSGGNEQFF. In nucleotides, the CDR3 is TGTGCCAGCAGCTCGACTAGCGGGGGCAATGAGCAGTTCTTC. The full variable domain, rest sourced from reference TRBV7-2 and TRBJ2-1, is GAGVSQSPSNKVTEKGKDVELRCDPISGHTALYWYRQSLGQGLEFLIYFQGNSAPDKSGLPSDRFSAERTGGSVSTLTIQRTQQEDSAVYLCASSSTSGGNEQFFGPGTRLTVL.

This clone appeared once. The DNA of the CDR3 is TGTGCCAGCAGTGGACAGGGGAATTCCAATTCACCCCTCCACTTT. Its translation: CASSGQGNSNSPLHF. The V call is TRBV2, the J call TRBJ1-6, with 8 positions matching TRBD1. CDR1 is SNHLY, CDR2 FYNNEI, per germline. The V and J ends lost 4 bases and 7 bases, in that order; junction bases with no gene match: 6. The length of the CDR3 is 15 residues.

J is TRBJ2-3 and V is TRBV7-2; 9 nucleotides agree with TRBD2. CDR1 SGHTA and CDR2 FQGNSA come from the germline V gene. With 2 bases clipped from V and 5 bases from J, the junction kept 8 bases outside the gene matches. The CDR3 has 16 residues. CDR3 bases: TGTGCCAGCAGCTTAAATGCGGGGGGGGCAGGAGATACGCAGTATTTT. Translation: CASSLNAGGAGDTQYF. The full variable domain, with the rest looked up from reference TRBV7-2 and TRBJ2-3, is GAGVSQSPSNKVTEKGKDVELRCDPISGHTALYWYRQSLGQGLEFLIYFQGNSAPDKSGLPSDRFSAERTGGSVSTLTIQRTQQEDSAVYLCASSLNAGGAGDTQYFGPGTRLTVL.

The chain joins TRBV10-2 to TRBJ1-3; D is perhaps TRBD1 (6 bases). The CDR3 is 16 residues long. The germline gives CDR1 WSHSY, CDR2 SAAADI. Trimming took off 2 bases at V and 2 bases at J, with 13 bases between the two ends. DNA for the CDR3: TGCGCCAGCAGTGAGGGAGGGGGAATCACTGGAAACACCATATATTTT. It translates to CASSEGGGITGNTIYF.

The genes are TRBV4-3 and TRBJ2-2; unclear D gene. Trimming removed 0 bases from V and 0 bases from J, with 8 bases in between. Looked up from germline, CDR1 is LGHNA and CDR2 is YSLEER. CDR3 length equals 16 residues. CDR3 nucleotides: TGCGCCAGCAGCCAAGACATTAGCTCGAACACCGGGGAGCTGTTTTTT. Its translation: CASSQDISSNTGELFF.

Details on this clone: One end of the junction does not line up with germline, which may come from a read error. V usage is TRBV7-3 and J usage is TRBJ2-7, with D hard to call. The CDR3 sequence is 13 residues long. Per germline, CDR1 SGHTA and CDR2 FQGTGA. For the CDR3, the DNA is TGCGCCAGCAGCCAAGAAAGACCCCACGAGCAGTACTTC. As protein: CASSQERPHEQYF.

V gene TRBV14 combines with J gene TRBJ1-1, with unresolved D. Germline V lookup: CDR1 SGHDN, CDR2 FVKESK. This CDR3 contains 11 residues. V dropped 3 bases and J dropped 4 bases, with 3 bases sitting between them. The DNA for the CDR3 is TGTGCCAGCAGCCAGGGCACTGAAGCTTTCTTT. This translates into CASSQGTEAFF.

The V call is TRBV7-2, the J call TRBJ2-7; 7 bases fit TRBD1. Trimming at V came to 4 bases and at J to 4 bases, leaving 7 bases not matched to a gene. The CDR3 runs to 14 residues. Germline CDR1 and CDR2: SGHTA and FQGNSA. The CDR3 DNA reads as TGTGCCAGCAGCTCGACAGGGATCAGTTACGAGCAGTACTTC. This encodes CASSSTGISYEQYF.

To note about this clone: The same CDR3 also results from other DNA sequences found in this sample. The V and J genes are TRBV5-1 and TRBJ1-1, with D possibly TRBD1 on 5 matching bases. Per the germline V gene, CDR1 is SGHRS and CDR2 is YFSETQ. CDR3 length: 15 residues. V was shortened by 3 bases and J by 1 base, with 13 bases between the two germline ends. The CDR3 spells CASSYGVGENTEAFF. As DNA, the CDR3 is TGCGCCAGCAGCTATGGGGTAGGGGAGAACACTGAAGCTTTCTTT. Based on the CDR3 plus reference TRBV5-1 and TRBJ1-1, the full variable domain is KAGVTQTPRYLIKTRGQQVTLSCSPISGHRSVSWYQQTPGQGLQFLFEYFSETQRNKGNFPGRFSGRQFSNSRSEMNVSTLELGDSALYLCASSYGVGENTEAFFGQGTRLTVV.

This rearrangement joins TRBV7-6 to TRBJ2-1; possibly TRBD1 or TRBD2 for D (6 bases each). Germline loops: CDR1 SGHVS, CDR2 FNYEAQ. CDR3 length: 14 residues. Trimming removed 6 bases from V and 7 bases from J, with 16 bases in between. The CDR3 DNA reads as TGTGCCAGCAGTTACTTTTCGGGGGCGAATGAGCAGTTCTTC. It translates to CASSYFSGANEQFF.

V usage is TRBV5-1 and J usage is TRBJ2-7; the D gene could be TRBD1 or TRBD2 (5 bases each). V was cut by 0 bases and J by 5 bases, with 12 bases left in between. The CDR3 is 14 residues long. In germline, CDR1 is SGHRS, CDR2 YFSETQ. Here the CDR3 reads CASSLARARDEQYF. The CDR3 region has the DNA TGCGCCAGCAGCTTGGCCAGGGCGAGGGACGAGCAGTACTTC.

The gene calls are TRBV19 and TRBJ1-4; D is ambiguous. This CDR3 is 11 amino acids long. V lost 5 bases, J lost 4 bases, and 2 bases lay in between. The germline CDR1 and CDR2 sequences are LNHDA and SQIVND (reference sequence). This CDR3 reads CASSRNEKLFF. The CDR3 nucleotides are TGTGCCAGTAGTCGTAATGAAAAACTGTTTTTT.

The chain carries TRBV5-1 and TRBJ1-3; no clear D gene. CDR1 and CDR2 (germline): SGHRS, YFSETQ. V lost 6 bases, J lost 2 bases, and 15 bases lay in between. The CDR3 sequence is 15 residues long. Here the CDR3 reads CASKVVPLPGNTIYF. CDR3 coding DNA: TGCGCCAGCAAGGTTGTCCCCCTCCCTGGAAACACCATATATTTT.

CDR3 in amino acids: CASSLGGLAVNEQFF. The DNA of the CDR3 is TGTGCCAGCAGCTTGGGGGGACTAGCGGTCAATGAGCAGTTCTTC. V and J are TRBV5-8 and TRBJ2-1, with TRBD2 matching 11 bases. Germline V lookup: CDR1 SGHTS, CDR2 YDEGEE. V was pared by 0 bases and J by 6 bases, with 2 bases of the junction left unmatched. CDR3 length: 15 amino acids.